This TCR beta chain emerged from a study of T cell responses to AZD1222 COVID-19 vaccine. Study-level points and caveats: Samples come after the peak T cell response, not at day 14. With two AZD1222 doses given, Spike-specific TCR breadth and depth both rose.

Unmatched junction bases numbered 0, after V lost 0 bases and J lost 2 bases. The CDR3 extends over 15 amino acids. The V gene's germline CDR1 is SNHLY and CDR2 FYNNEI. As concerns this clone: Its antigen is unidentified.

Method: immunoSEQ multiplex PCR; TCRdb's copy keeps in-frame clones and lacks some. Of about 110,000 clones listed, about 87% are singletons. The TCR comes from an adult who received the AZD1222 COVID-19 vaccine. Sequenced here: peripheral blood, sampled 28 days after the second AZD1222 dose. The chain has TRBV2 and TRBJ1-5; 8 nucleotides align to TRBD1. CDR3 in amino acids: CASSEATGGNQPQHF. The DNA for the CDR3 is TGTGCCAGCAGTGAAGCGACAGGGGGCAATCAGCCCCAGCATTTT.